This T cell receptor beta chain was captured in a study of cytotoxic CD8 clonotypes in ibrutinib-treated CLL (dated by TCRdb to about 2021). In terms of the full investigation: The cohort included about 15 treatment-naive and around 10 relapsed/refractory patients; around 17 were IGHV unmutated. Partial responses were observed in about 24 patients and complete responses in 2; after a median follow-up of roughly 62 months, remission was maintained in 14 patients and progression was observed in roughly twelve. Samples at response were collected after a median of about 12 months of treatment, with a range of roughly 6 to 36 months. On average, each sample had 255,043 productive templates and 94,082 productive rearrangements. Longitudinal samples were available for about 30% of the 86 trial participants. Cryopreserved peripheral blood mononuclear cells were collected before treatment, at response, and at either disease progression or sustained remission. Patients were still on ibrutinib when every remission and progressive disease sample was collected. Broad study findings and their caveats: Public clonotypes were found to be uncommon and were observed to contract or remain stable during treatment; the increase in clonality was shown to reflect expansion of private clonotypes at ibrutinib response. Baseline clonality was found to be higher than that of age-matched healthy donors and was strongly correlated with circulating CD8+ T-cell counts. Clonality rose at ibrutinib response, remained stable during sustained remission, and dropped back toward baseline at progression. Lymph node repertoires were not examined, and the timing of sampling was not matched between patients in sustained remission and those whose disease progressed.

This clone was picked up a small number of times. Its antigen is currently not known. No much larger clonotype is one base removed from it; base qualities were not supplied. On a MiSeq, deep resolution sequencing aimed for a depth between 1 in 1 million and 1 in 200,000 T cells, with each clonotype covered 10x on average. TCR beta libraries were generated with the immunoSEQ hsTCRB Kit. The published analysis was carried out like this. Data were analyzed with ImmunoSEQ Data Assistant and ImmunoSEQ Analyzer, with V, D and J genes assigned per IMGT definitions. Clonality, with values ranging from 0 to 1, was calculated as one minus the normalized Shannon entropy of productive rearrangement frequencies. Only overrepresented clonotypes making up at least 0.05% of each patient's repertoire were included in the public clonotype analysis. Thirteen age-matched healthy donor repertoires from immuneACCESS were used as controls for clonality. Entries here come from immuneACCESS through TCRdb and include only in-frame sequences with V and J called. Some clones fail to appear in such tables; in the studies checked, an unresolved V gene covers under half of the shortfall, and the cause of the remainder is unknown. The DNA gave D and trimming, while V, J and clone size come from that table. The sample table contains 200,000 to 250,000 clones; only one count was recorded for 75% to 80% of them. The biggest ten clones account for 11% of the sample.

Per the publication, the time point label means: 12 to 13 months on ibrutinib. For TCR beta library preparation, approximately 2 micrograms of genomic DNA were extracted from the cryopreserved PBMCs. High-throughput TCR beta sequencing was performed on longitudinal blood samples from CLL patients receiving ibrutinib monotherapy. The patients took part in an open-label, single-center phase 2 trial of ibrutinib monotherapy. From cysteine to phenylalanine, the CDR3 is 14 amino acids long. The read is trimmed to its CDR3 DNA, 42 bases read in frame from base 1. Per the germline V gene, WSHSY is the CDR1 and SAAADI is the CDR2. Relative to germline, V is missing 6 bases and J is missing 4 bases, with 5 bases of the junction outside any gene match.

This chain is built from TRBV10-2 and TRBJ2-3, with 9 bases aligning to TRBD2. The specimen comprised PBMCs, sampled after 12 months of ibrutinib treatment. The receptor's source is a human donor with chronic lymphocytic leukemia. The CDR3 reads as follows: CASRPAGGPDTQYF. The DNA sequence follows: TGCGCCAGCAGACCAGCGGGGGGCCCAGATACGCAGTATTTT.